Shown below are 22 T cell receptor beta chains from a single sample sequenced in a study of OX40 agonist ivuxolimab in advanced cancers. Some clones are missing from TCRdb's copy, which holds only in-frame ones; the method was immunoSEQ multiplex PCR. The table records some 85,000 clones, roughly 91% of them present only once. Source: CD4+ or CD8+ T cells sorted from blood, taken in a trial of the OX40 agonist ivuxolimab. These receptor sequences come from an adult with an advanced solid tumor such as melanoma, head and neck, liver or kidney cancer.

This chain links TRBV10-3 with TRBJ2-1; 8 bases agree with TRBD2. In germline, CDR1 is ENHRY, CDR2 SYGVKD. Trimming took 6 bases from V and 7 from J; bases not matched to a gene: 11. The CDR3 runs to 15 residues. This chain's CDR3 is CAIRAGGDPLNEQFF. DNA for the CDR3: TGTGCCATCAGGGCGGGGGGAGACCCGTTGAATGAGCAGTTCTTC.

The V gene is TRBV5-6, the J gene TRBJ1-2; D is unclear. V shed 3 bases and J shed 3 bases, with 9 bases lying between them. This CDR3 contains 13 residues. CDR1 and CDR2 from the germline V gene are SGHDT and YYEEEE. The CDR3, as DNA: TGTGCCAGCAGCTCGGCCAGTGACTATGGCTACACCTTC. Protein: CASSSASDYGYTF.

This clone was recorded a few times. In nucleotides, the CDR3 is TGTGCCAGCAGTGATGGACATACTTACTACGAGCAGTACTTC. This encodes CASSDGHTYYEQYF. The chain couples TRBV25-1 to TRBJ2-7, with D possibly matching TRBD1 (5 bases). The CDR3 loop spans 14 amino acids. Germline V gene data show CDR1 as MGHDK and CDR2 as SYGVNS. Trimming shortened V by 3 bases and J by 3 bases, and 12 bases separated the two germline ends.

This chain links TRBV14 with TRBJ2-2, with D unresolved. The CDR3 loop spans 15 amino acids. The V and J ends lost 4 bases and 1 base respectively, with 10 bases between them. Germline V gene data show CDR1 as SGHDN and CDR2 as FVKESK. The CDR3 DNA reads TGTGCCAGCAGCCCCCACCTTGGGAACACCGGGGAGCTGTTTTTT. It is translated as CASSPHLGNTGELFF.

V is TRBV11-3 and J is TRBJ1-1; TRBD1 agrees at 7 bases. The CDR3 covers 15 residues. Germline V lookup: CDR1 SGHNT, CDR2 YENEEA. Trimming cost V 5 bases and J 6 bases; bases outside gene matches: 12. The CDR3 loop reads CASSQGTVGRSEAFF. The CDR3 DNA reads TGTGCCAGCAGCCAGGGGACAGTAGGAAGGTCTGAAGCTTTCTTT.

The rearrangement uses TRBV7-2 and TRBJ2-2; D might be TRBD2 (5 bases). CDR3 length equals 18 residues. From germline, CDR1 is SGHTA and CDR2 FQGNSA. Trimming stripped 3 bases from V and 0 bases from J, with 17 bases between. The CDR3, as DNA: TGTGCCAGCAGCTTGGCGGCGAGCGGTAAGGCGAACACCGGGGAGCTGTTTTTT. Encoded protein: CASSLAASGKANTGELFF.

This clone has only a few counts. The V gene is TRBV12-2, the J gene TRBJ1-4. TRBV12-2 is a listed pseudogene. CDR3 length: 17 amino acids. The DNA for the CDR3 is TGTGCAAGTCGCTTAGCGCGTAGGCACCCTCGGGGTGAAAAACTGTTTTTT. Protein: CASRLARRHPRGEKLFF.

The V and J genes are TRBV7-9 and TRBJ2-1; D not certain. The germline gives CDR1 SEHNR, CDR2 FQNEAQ (reference sequence). This CDR3 is 14 amino acids long. The V end was cut by 3 bases, the J end by 6 bases, with 12 bases between. The CDR3 DNA reads TGTGCCAGCAGCTTCGGTTTCGCACGCAATGAGCAGTTCTTC. Translated, it gives CASSFGFARNEQFF.

This chain joins TRBV9 and TRBJ2-1, with 8 bases matching TRBD1. The V and J ends lost 4 bases and 8 bases, in that order; junction bases with no gene match: 14. Germline CDR1 is SGDLS and CDR2 is YYNGEE. The CDR3 spans 16 residues. This chain's CDR3 is CASSLGGTGYRDEQFF. DNA for the CDR3: TGTGCCAGCAGCTTAGGGGGGACAGGATATCGGGATGAGCAGTTCTTC.

This chain links TRBV6-1 with TRBJ1-4; 10 positions match TRBD1. V shed 6 bases and J 8 bases; nucleotides not matched to a gene: 6. The CDR3 contains 14 residues. CDR1 is MNHNS and CDR2 is SASEGT in the germline V gene. CDR3 residues: CASRETGGREKLFF. In nucleotides, the CDR3 is TGTGCCAGCAGGGAGACAGGGGGCAGAGAAAAACTGTTTTTT.

The rearrangement joins TRBV7-9 to TRBJ2-7; D is possibly TRBD1 (7 bases). Per the germline V gene, CDR1 is SEHNR and CDR2 is FQNEAQ (reference sequence). Between the trimmed V and J ends, which lost 6 bases and 0 bases, there was a span of 15 bases. The CDR3 is 15 amino acids. The CDR3 region has the DNA TGTGCCAGCAGTCAGGGGGGACCGAGCTCCTACGAGCAGTACTTC. Residues: CASSQGGPSSYEQYF.

The J gene is TRBJ2-1, the V gene TRBV7-3, with D possibly matching TRBD2 (7 bases). The CDR3 is 14 amino acids. With 3 bases removed from V and 9 bases from J, the gap between germline ends came to 15 bases. In germline, CDR1 is SGHTA, CDR2 FQGTGA. DNA for the CDR3: TGTGCCAGCAGCTTTGCTAGCGGAGGGGGTGAGCAGTTCTTC. It codes for CASSFASGGGEQFF.

This clone was observed once. The CDR3 coding sequence is TGTGCCAGCAGCGTAGCACTTAGAACAGGGGGTCCCACCGGGGAGCTGTTTTTT. As protein: CASSVALRTGGPTGELFF. The chain combines TRBV9 with TRBJ2-2; 8 bases are a match to TRBD1. The germline V gene has CDR1 SGDLS and CDR2 YYNGEE. V gave up 0 bases and J gave up 4 bases; unmatched junction bases: 11. The CDR3 totals 18 residues. Full variable domain (rest looked up from reference TRBV9 and TRBJ2-2): DSGVTQTPKHLITATGQRVTLRCSPRSGDLSVYWYQQSLDQGLQFLIQYYNGEERAKGNILERFSAQQFPDLHSELNLSSLELGDSALYFCASSVALRTGGPTGELFFGEGSRLTVL.

The V and J genes are TRBV20-1 and TRBJ2-3, with D unresolved. The CDR3 consists of 10 residues. Deletions cut 8 bases from V and 4 bases from J, with 7 bases between. Germline loops: CDR1 DFQATT, CDR2 SNEGSKA (reference sequence). CDR3 coding DNA: TGCAGTCAGACCCCAGATACGCAGTATTTT. Its translation is CSQTPDTQYF.

The rearrangement joins TRBV5-1 to TRBJ2-3; D may be TRBD2 (6 bases). V was trimmed by 1 base and J by 3 bases, leaving 12 bases between them. CDR3 length: 15 residues. From germline, CDR1 is SGHRS and CDR2 YFSETQ. The CDR3 sequence is CASSLSGERTDTQYF. CDR3 coding DNA: TGCGCCAGCAGCTTGTCGGGAGAGAGGACAGATACGCAGTATTTT.

V usage is TRBV28 and J usage is TRBJ2-3, with 7 positions matching TRBD2. V lost 6 bases and J lost 4; bases outside the gene matches: 7. This CDR3 has 14 amino acids. CDR1 and CDR2 from the germline V gene are MDHEN and SYDVKM. The CDR3, as DNA: TGTGCCAGCAGGGGACTAACGGGGGCAGATACGCAGTATTTT. It yields the protein CASRGLTGADTQYF.

The chain joins TRBV19 to TRBJ1-4; TRBD1 matches 7 bases. This CDR3 region has 14 residues. The V gene end was trimmed by 6 bases and the J gene end by 5 bases; junction bases not matched to a gene: 6. Germline loops: CDR1 LNHDA, CDR2 SQIVND (reference sequence). The CDR3 coding sequence is TGTGCCAGTAGCCTAACAGGGGTGAATGAAAAACTGTTTTTT. Its translation: CASSLTGVNEKLFF.

The chain couples TRBV6-6 to TRBJ2-1, with 8 bases identical to TRBD1. CDR1 is MNHNY, CDR2 SVGAGI, per germline (reference sequence). Unmatched junction bases numbered 6, after V lost 0 bases and J lost 5 bases. The CDR3 totals 16 residues. Written as DNA, the CDR3 is TGTGCCAGCAGTTACTCTAGGACAGGGTTGGACAATGAGCAGTTCTTC. This gives the protein CASSYSRTGLDNEQFF.

This chain connects TRBV25-1 to TRBJ2-1; 8 bases match TRBD2. The CDR3 totals 11 residues. The trim removed 9 bases at V and 9 bases at J, leaving 4 bases unmatched. Germline loops: CDR1 MGHDK, CDR2 SYGVNS. The CDR3 nucleotides read TGTGCCAGTCGGACTAGCACTGAGCAGTTCTTC. It translates to CASRTSTEQFF.

The V call is TRBV7-6, the J call TRBJ2-3; 9 bases align to TRBD1. CDR3 size: 15 residues. J lost 4 bases, V lost 3 bases, and 5 bases had no gene match. CDR1 and CDR2 (germline): SGHVS, FNYEAQ. As DNA, the CDR3 is TGTGCCAGCAGCTTGGGGACAGGGCCGGCAGATACGCAGTATTTT. Translated, it gives CASSLGTGPADTQYF. Variable domain in full (rest from reference TRBV7-6 and TRBJ2-3): GAGVSQSPRYKVTKRGQDVALRCDPISGHVSLYWYRQALGQGPEFLTYFNYEAQQDKSGLPNDRFSAERPEGSISTLTIQRTEQRDSAMYRCASSLGTGPADTQYFGPGTRLTVL.

The chain is built from TRBV18 and TRBJ1-5; maybe TRBD1 (6 bases). Trimming stripped 5 bases from V and 4 bases from J, with 18 bases between. The CDR3 contains 16 residues. Germline CDR1 KGHSH, CDR2 LQKENI. CDR3 bases: TGTGCCAGCTCAATCCGACAGGCGCAGGCGAATCAGCCCCAGCATTTT. As protein: CASSIRQAQANQPQHF.

The chain carries TRBV2 and TRBJ1-1, with D unresolved. CDR1 SNHLY and CDR2 FYNNEI come from the germline V gene. The CDR3 has 13 residues. Trimming took 7 bases from V and 0 from J, leaving 9 bases between them. The CDR3 region has the DNA TGTGCCAGCATCGAATTAATGAACACTGAAGCTTTCTTT. Residues: CASIELMNTEAFF.